The 23 T cell receptor beta chains presented below share a single source sample, sequenced in a study of blood T cell repertoires in COVID-19. Some clones are missing from TCRdb's copy, which holds only in-frame ones; the method was immunoSEQ multiplex PCR. The sample includes around 62,000 clones, around 90% of them seen just once. Sequenced sample: peripheral blood. The receptors shown here come from a man in his sixties with acute or convalescent COVID-19.

J is TRBJ1-2 and V is TRBV6-2 or TRBV6-3; D is possibly TRBD1 (5 bases). The CDR3 consists of 13 residues. Looked up from germline, CDR1 is MNHEY and CDR2 is SVGEGT. V lost 2 bases, J lost 8 bases, and 12 bases lay in between. Here the CDR3 DNA reads TGTGCCAGCAGTTACGGGCGGGGCCAAGGCTACACCTTC. This gives the protein CASSYGRGQGYTF.

The chain has TRBV9 and TRBJ1-1, with D possibly being TRBD1 (5 bases). This CDR3 spans 14 amino acids. Germline V lookup: CDR1 SGDLS, CDR2 YYNGEE. V lost 0 bases and J 7 bases, leaving 13 bases between the germline ends. The CDR3 spells CASSVVRQGGEAFF. CDR3 DNA sequence: TGTGCCAGCAGCGTAGTACGGCAGGGTGGTGAAGCTTTCTTT.

The rearrangement links TRBV10-3 to TRBJ1-1, with a weak D call TRBD1 (6 bases). With 7 bases removed from V and 1 base from J, the gap between germline ends came to 13 bases. This CDR3 is built from 14 residues. Per germline, CDR1 ENHRY and CDR2 SYGVKD. CDR3 sequence reads: CAINSPDRNTEAFF. The CDR3 coding sequence is TGTGCCATCAACAGCCCGGACAGGAACACTGAAGCTTTCTTT.

The genes are TRBV27 and TRBJ2-3; possibly TRBD2 for D (6 bases). Per the germline V gene, CDR1 is MNHEY and CDR2 is SMNVEV (reference sequence). The CDR3 loop spans 17 amino acids. V was pared by 4 bases and J by 0 bases, with 17 bases between. The DNA of the CDR3 is TGTGCCAGCAGTTCCCGTTACGGGACTCCTAGCACAGATACGCAGTATTTT. It translates to CASSSRYGTPSTDTQYF.

This clone occurred once. This sequence joins TRBV19 and TRBJ1-5; no clear D gene. V was pared by 5 bases and J by 0 bases, with 8 bases between. The CDR3 runs 14 residues. Germline lookup yields CDR1 LNHDA and CDR2 SQIVND (reference sequence). The CDR3 DNA reads TGTGCCAGTAGTCAGAACATTAGCAATCAGCCCCAGCATTTT. This encodes CASSQNISNQPQHF.

This clone was seen only a few times. The chain employs TRBV11-3 and TRBJ2-5; 12 positions agree with TRBD2. This CDR3 is built from 17 residues. V shed 4 bases, J shed 5 bases, and the junction held 11 bases outside the gene matches. The germline CDR1 and CDR2 sequences are SGHNT and YENEEA. The DNA for the CDR3 is TGTGCCAGCAGCTCCAGACTAGCGGGAGAGGGTCCGGAGACCCAGTACTTC. Protein: CASSSRLAGEGPETQYF.

The gene calls are TRBV7-2 and TRBJ2-7; a possible D gene is TRBD2 (6 bases). This CDR3 region has 15 residues. The V and J ends lost 4 bases and 4 bases respectively, with 17 bases between them. Germline V CDR1 and CDR2: SGHTA, FQGNSA. The CDR3 DNA reads as TGTGCCAGCAGCTCCCAGCCGGGAGCAGCTTACGAGCAGTACTTC. Translation: CASSSQPGAAYEQYF.

This clone was counted between two and nine times. The J gene is TRBJ2-1, the V gene TRBV19, with a possible D match to TRBD1 (6 bases). Germline V gene sequence: CDR1 LNHDA, CDR2 SQIVND (reference sequence). V was pared by 3 bases and J by 6 bases, with 12 bases between. The CDR3 is 14 residues long. CDR3: CASSILTGSNEQFF. CDR3 nucleotide sequence: TGTGCCAGTAGTATTCTCACAGGGTCCAATGAGCAGTTCTTC.

The chain combines TRBV7-2 with TRBJ2-2; 9 bases are shared with TRBD2. Germline V CDR1 and CDR2: SGHTA, FQGNSA. The V segment lost 5 bases and the J segment 6 bases; nucleotides outside the gene matches: 4. The CDR3 has 14 residues. CDR3 sequence reads: CASSPGTSPGELFF. CDR3 DNA: TGTGCCAGCAGCCCCGGGACTAGCCCCGGGGAGCTGTTTTTT.

This clone was picked up a small number of times. J is TRBJ1-5 and V is TRBV27, with no clear D. Looked up from germline, CDR1 is MNHEY and CDR2 is SMNVEV (reference sequence). The CDR3 is made up of 15 amino acids. Trimming cost V 5 bases and J 5 bases, with 16 bases left between them. CDR3 nucleotides: TGTGCCAGCAGTCCCCCTGGGGTCGGGGATCAGCCCCAGCATTTT. Its translation: CASSPPGVGDQPQHF.

The V and J genes are TRBV28 and TRBJ1-1, with TRBD1 as a possible D gene (5 bases). V lost 8 bases to trimming and J lost 0 bases, with 16 bases between them. CDR3 length: 15 residues. Germline CDR1 is MDHEN and CDR2 is SYDVKM. The CDR3 region is CASSQTDILNTEAFF. Here the CDR3 DNA reads TGTGCCAGCTCTCAGACAGATATATTGAACACTGAAGCTTTCTTT.

The V gene is TRBV6-1, the J gene TRBJ2-2; 10 bases are a match to TRBD2. V shed 4 bases, J shed 7 bases, and the junction held 12 bases outside the gene matches. This CDR3 is built from 17 residues. Germline values: CDR1 MNHNS, CDR2 SASEGT. The CDR3 DNA reads TGTGCCAGCAGTGGTGGTTTCATAGCGGGAGGTAGCGGGGAGCTGTTTTTT. Its translation: CASSGGFIAGGSGELFF.

The chain uses TRBV30 and TRBJ2-3; D might be TRBD2 (5 bases). Germline CDR1 and CDR2: GTSNPN and SVGIG (reference sequence). CDR3 length: 14 amino acids. With 4 bases removed from V and 4 bases from J, the gap between germline ends came to 15 bases. CDR3 loop: CAWNRAAVSDTQYF. The CDR3 DNA follows: TGTGCCTGGAACCGAGCGGCGGTTTCAGATACGCAGTATTTT.

V and J are TRBV9 and TRBJ1-3; D might be TRBD1 (5 bases). From germline, CDR1 is SGDLS and CDR2 YYNGEE. The length of the CDR3 is 17 residues. Trimming shortened V by 0 bases and J by 0 bases, and 13 bases separated the two germline ends. Here the CDR3 reads CASSVGSQGNSGNTIYF. In DNA, the CDR3 is TGTGCCAGCAGCGTAGGGAGTCAGGGCAACTCTGGAAACACCATATATTTT. The whole variable domain, remainder taken from reference TRBV9 and TRBJ1-3, is DSGVTQTPKHLITATGQRVTLRCSPRSGDLSVYWYQQSLDQGLQFLIQYYNGEERAKGNILERFSAQQFPDLHSELNLSSLELGDSALYFCASSVGSQGNSGNTIYFGEGSWLTVV.

V usage is TRBV9 and J usage is TRBJ2-3, with D unresolved. V was clipped by 0 bases and J by 2 bases, with 10 bases between them. This CDR3 contains 15 residues. Germline V gene lookup returns CDR1 SGDLS and CDR2 YYNGEE. The CDR3 spells CASSVGGRNTDTQYF. CDR3 bases: TGTGCCAGCAGCGTAGGAGGAAGAAACACAGATACGCAGTATTTT.

The V gene is TRBV3-1 (or the pseudogene TRBV3-2), the J gene TRBJ1-1; a weak D match, TRBD1 (6 bases). The length of the CDR3 is 13 residues. Germline values: CDR1 LGHDT, CDR2 YNNKEL (reference sequence). Trimming took off 3 bases at V and 8 bases at J, with 13 bases between the two ends. CDR3 region: CASSQLGGREAFF. In nucleotides, the CDR3 is TGTGCCAGCAGCCAGTTGGGGGGGCGCGAAGCTTTCTTT.

The chain joins TRBV4-3 to TRBJ1-5; D might be TRBD1 (6 bases). CDR1 and CDR2 (germline): LGHNA, YSLEER. The CDR3 runs 19 residues. Trimming removed 3 bases from V and 1 base from J, with 22 bases in between. CDR3 nucleotides: TGCGCCAGCAGCCACGACTACGCGAGCAGGGGCTTGAGCAATCAGCCCCAGCATTTT. Translating it yields CASSHDYASRGLSNQPQHF.

The V gene is TRBV27, the J gene TRBJ2-5; 8 bases are a match to TRBD2. Germline assignment: CDR1 MNHEY and CDR2 SMNVEV (reference sequence). V was clipped by 0 bases and J by 2 bases; unmatched bases: 2. The CDR3 totals 15 residues. CDR3 DNA sequence: TGTGCCAGCAGTTTATCTCTAGCGGGTCAAGAGACCCAGTACTTC. Its translation is CASSLSLAGQETQYF.

The chain links TRBV11-3 to TRBJ2-7, with D maybe TRBD1 (9 bases). Germline V lookup: CDR1 SGHNT, CDR2 YENEEA. Trimming cost V 5 bases and J 7 bases, with 21 bases left between them. This CDR3 spans 15 amino acids. The CDR3: CASSPRGDRAGEQYF. CDR3 DNA: TGTGCCAGCAGCCCGCGGGGGGACAGGGCAGGGGAGCAGTACTTC.

The sample holds a few counts of this clone. The chain joins TRBV4-3 to TRBJ2-7, with 8 bases fitting TRBD2. The CDR3 totals 15 residues. CDR1 LGHNA and CDR2 YSLEER come from the germline V gene. The trim removed 4 bases at V and 6 bases at J, leaving 11 bases unmatched. CDR3 nucleotides: TGCGCCAGCAGCCGCTCGCCTAGCGGGTCGATCGAGCAGTACTTC. It yields the protein CASSRSPSGSIEQYF.

The count of this clone is one. The gene calls are TRBV7-6 and TRBJ1-1; 9 bases align to TRBD1. Germline CDR1 and CDR2: SGHVS and FNYEAQ. This CDR3 is built from 11 residues. J was trimmed by 4 bases and V by 11 bases; bases with no gene match: 2. The CDR3: CAGTGLTEAFF. In DNA form, the CDR3 reads TGTGCCGGGACAGGGCTCACTGAAGCTTTCTTT.

The chain links TRBV6-5 to TRBJ2-3; 7 nucleotides align to TRBD1. CDR3 length equals 13 residues. Germline V gives CDR1 MNHEY, CDR2 SVGAGI. V gave up 5 bases and J gave up 6 bases; unmatched junction bases: 5. The CDR3 region has the DNA TGTGCCAGCAGTACCCACAGGGGTGATACGCAGTATTTT. Its protein is CASSTHRGDTQYF.

The chain uses TRBV7-9 and TRBJ2-7; D might be TRBD1 (5 bases). CDR3 length: 13 residues. V lost 1 base to trimming and J lost 3 bases, with 7 bases between them. Germline CDR1 is SEHNR and CDR2 is FQNEAQ (reference sequence). The CDR3 sequence is CASSLVRGYEQYF. The CDR3 DNA sequence: TGTGCCAGCAGCTTAGTAAGGGGCTACGAGCAGTACTTC. Looking up the rest from reference TRBV7-9 and TRBJ2-7 gives the full variable domain: DTGVSQNPRHKITKRGQNVTFRCDPISEHNRLYWYRQTLGQGPEFLTYFQNEAQLEKSRLLSDRFSAERPKGSFSTLEIQRTEQGDSAMYLCASSLVRGYEQYFGPGTRLTVT.